This T cell receptor beta chain originates from a study of beta chain features in type 1 diabetes. Study observations and caveats: TCRB CDR3 length was moderately but significantly reduced in all four CD4+ subsets of Type 1 diabetes patients.

Comments on this clone: What it binds is not known.

The authors reverse transcribed all of the isolated RNA, so sequencing captured expressed TCRB transcripts. Sequencing was performed with immunoSEQ multiplex PCR; in TCRdb, only in-frame clones are kept and a portion is missing. In the table there are roughly 70,000 clones, 45% to 50% of which are singletons. The CDR3 runs 14 residues. The V and J ends lost 0 bases and 11 bases respectively, with 11 bases between them. Germline V gives CDR1 LNHNV, CDR2 YYDKDF (reference sequence). All of the sorted populations showed purity greater than 95%. The chain employs TRBV15 and TRBJ1-6; no reliable D call. Input material: central memory CD4+ T cells from blood. The source is a man between 25 and 39 years old with type 1 diabetes. The DNA of the CDR3 is TGTGCCACCAGCAGAGATCGGGGAGGGACACCCCTCCACTTT. Translating it yields CATSRDRGGTPLHF. The full variable domain, its missing parts supplied by reference TRBV15 and TRBJ1-6, is DAMVIQNPRYQVTQFGKPVTLSCSQTLNHNVMYWYQQKSSQAPKLLFHYYDKDFNNEADTPDNFQSRRPNTSFCFLDIRSPGLGDTAMYLCATSRDRGGTPLHFGNGTRLTVT.